Listed here are 29 T cell receptor beta chains from one sample, sequenced in a study of TIL therapy for anti-PD-1-resistant metastatic lung cancer. Time point defined: pre-treatment sample, taken before nivolumab and TIL therapy. The immunoSEQ assay was v3. The table came from immunoSEQ multiplex PCR; TCRdb's copy has only in-frame clones and leaves some out. This table holds about 53,000 clones, roughly 80% found once. Material: blood, obtained at baseline. Every receptor here comes from a person aged 30 to 80 with non-small cell lung cancer.

This chain links TRBV7-2 with TRBJ1-1; D might be TRBD1 (6 bases). The CDR3 consists of 15 residues. Germline V gene lookup returns CDR1 SGHTA and CDR2 FQGNSA. V shed 4 bases and J shed 4 bases, with 16 bases lying between them. The CDR3 region is CASSWTLGGGTEAFF. CDR3 coding DNA: TGTGCCAGCAGCTGGACCCTAGGGGGGGGCACTGAAGCTTTCTTT. Supplemented by reference TRBV7-2 and TRBJ1-1, the full variable domain reads GAGVSQSPSNKVTEKGKDVELRCDPISGHTALYWYRQSLGQGLEFLIYFQGNSAPDKSGLPSDRFSAERTGGSVSTLTIQRTQQEDSAVYLCASSWTLGGGTEAFFGQGTRLTVV.

Concerning this clone itself: The identical CDR3 is also encoded by other nucleotide sequences in the sample. The gene calls are TRBV20-1 and TRBJ2-7, with a tentative D call TRBD2 (5 bases). Per germline, CDR1 DFQATT and CDR2 SNEGSKA (reference sequence). The CDR3 runs to 11 residues. Trimming left V 5 bases short and J 4 bases short, with 9 bases between. Written as DNA, the CDR3 is TGCAGTGCTTCGTCGGGATACGAGCAGTACTTC. It is translated as CSASSGYEQYF.

This chain joins TRBV15 and TRBJ2-7; possible D gene TRBD2, 5 bases. The V end lost 8 bases, the J end lost 2 bases, and 16 bases lay between the germline ends. CDR3 length: 14 amino acids. Germline V gene data show CDR1 as LNHNV and CDR2 as YYDKDF (reference sequence). The CDR3 nucleotides read TGTGCCACCTCCCGGGAACCGAGGGCCTACGAGCAGTACTTC. Translating it yields CATSREPRAYEQYF.

This chain joins TRBV11-2 and TRBJ2-5; 7 positions agree with TRBD1. The J call could be wrong; TRBJ2-7 is a better fit for the DNA end. Germline V gene sequence: CDR1 SGHAT, CDR2 FQNNGV. The CDR3 totals 15 residues. CDR3 sequence reads: CASSLGTGAFYEQYF. The CDR3 DNA is TGTGCCAGCAGCTTAGGCACAGGGGCGTTCTACGAGCAGTACTTC.

V and J are TRBV5-6 and TRBJ1-4; possible D gene TRBD1, 5 bases. Germline values: CDR1 SGHDT, CDR2 YYEEEE. There are 17 residues in the CDR3. V dropped 0 bases and J dropped 7 bases, with 19 bases sitting between them. The CDR3 bases are TGTGCCAGCAGCTTGGACACGGAGGACCGGAGGGGTGAAAAACTGTTTTTT. It is translated as CASSLDTEDRRGEKLFF.

This clone was counted a few times. Different DNA sequences within this sample yield the same CDR3. This chain uses TRBV18 with TRBJ2-7; D is uncertain. The germline gives CDR1 KGHSH, CDR2 LQKENI. The CDR3 covers 15 residues. Trimming removed 0 bases at V and 2 bases at J, with 11 bases between. CDR3 residues: CASSPPAGAAYEQYF. CDR3 nucleotide sequence: TGTGCCAGCTCACCACCCGCAGGAGCAGCCTACGAGCAGTACTTC.

The table lists this clone with a count of one. The chain recombines TRBV5-1 with TRBJ2-3; TRBD1 matches at 12 bases. Germline values: CDR1 SGHRS, CDR2 YFSETQ. This CDR3 region has 18 residues. The trim removed 4 bases at V and 4 bases at J, leaving 13 bases unmatched. The CDR3 DNA reads as TGCGCCAGCAGCGCGGGACAGGGGGCACCCATTAACTCAGATACGCAGTATTTT. Its protein product is CASSAGQGAPINSDTQYF.

V is TRBV6-4 and J is TRBJ2-1, with a tentative D call TRBD1 (8 bases). This CDR3 is 15 amino acids long. Looked up from germline, CDR1 is MRHNA and CDR2 is SNTAGT. Trimming pared 4 bases from V and 8 bases from J, leaving 18 bases between. The CDR3 nucleotides read TGTGCCAGCAGTGTCGGTGGACAGGGAGGGGATGAGCAGTTCTTC. Amino acid sequence: CASSVGGQGGDEQFF.

The chain employs TRBV30 and TRBJ2-3; 8 bases match TRBD2. The CDR3 extends over 17 amino acids. The germline CDR1 and CDR2 sequences are GTSNPN and SVGIG (reference sequence). J gave up 2 bases and V 0 bases, and 10 bases lay outside the gene matches. CDR3 sequence: CAWSVRRTSKNTDTQYF. The CDR3 nucleotides are TGTGCCTGGAGTGTAAGACGGACTAGCAAGAACACAGATACGCAGTATTTT.

This clone came up a few times. The chain recombines TRBV5-4 with TRBJ2-3; D possibly uses TRBD1 or TRBD2 (5 bases each). The germline gives CDR1 SGHNT, CDR2 YYREEE (reference sequence). The V and J ends lost 4 bases and 10 bases respectively, with 13 bases between them. The CDR3 length is 12 residues. The CDR3 DNA reads TGTGCCAGCAGCCTTCCACCGGGGCCGCAGTATTTT. It translates to CASSLPPGPQYF.

The V and J genes are TRBV2 and TRBJ2-3; D perhaps matches TRBD2 (6 bases). Trimming left V 6 bases short and J 0 bases short, with 13 bases between. In germline, CDR1 is SNHLY, CDR2 FYNNEI. The CDR3 has 15 residues. CDR3 in DNA: TGTGCCAGCAGCGAAAGGACTACTAGCACAGATACGCAGTATTTT. Translating gives CASSERTTSTDTQYF. Variable domain in full (rest from reference TRBV2 and TRBJ2-3): EPEVTQTPSHQVTQMGQEVILRCVPISNHLYFYWYRQILGQKVEFLVSFYNNEISEKSEIFDDQFSVERPDGSNFTLKIRSTKLEDSAMYFCASSERTTSTDTQYFGPGTRLTVL.

The sample holds a few counts of this clone. This chain uses TRBV19 with TRBJ2-1; unclear D gene. This CDR3 region has 15 residues. CDR1 and CDR2 from the germline V gene are LNHDA and SQIVND (reference sequence). Trimming cost V 1 base and J 5 bases, with 12 bases left between them. CDR3 protein: CASSIASSPNNEQFF. CDR3 sequence (DNA): TGTGCCAGTAGTATAGCCTCCTCACCCAACAATGAGCAGTTCTTC.

The gene calls are TRBV6-6 and TRBJ2-7; maybe TRBD1 (6 bases). This CDR3 has 14 residues. Per germline, CDR1 MNHNY and CDR2 SVGAGI (reference sequence). Trimming cost V 6 bases and J 2 bases, with 14 bases left between them. The CDR3 DNA follows: TGTGCCAGCAGAACCGGGACACAGACCTACGAGCAGTACTTC. It translates to CASRTGTQTYEQYF.

The rearrangement joins TRBV11-1 to TRBJ2-1, with 9 bases that match TRBD1. The length of the CDR3 is 15 residues. V lost 5 bases to trimming and J lost 4 bases; unmatched junction nucleotides: 6. CDR1 is SGHAT, CDR2 FQDESV, per germline (reference sequence). CDR3 protein: CASSTGQGHYNEQFF. In DNA form, the CDR3 reads TGTGCCAGCAGCACCGGACAGGGGCATTACAATGAGCAGTTCTTC. The full variable domain, completed using reference TRBV11-1 and TRBJ2-1, is EAEVAQSPRYKITEKSQAVAFWCDPISGHATLYWYRQILGQGPELLVQFQDESVVDDSQLPKDRFSAERLKGVDSTLKIQPAELGDSAMYLCASSTGQGHYNEQFFGPGTRLTVL.

The chain employs TRBV5-1 and TRBJ2-3; D is possibly TRBD1 or TRBD2 (5 bases each). The V and J ends lost 4 bases and 2 bases respectively, with 11 bases between them. This CDR3 region has 14 residues. CDR1 is SGHRS, CDR2 YFSETQ, per germline. CDR3 nucleotides: TGCGCCAGCAGCCCCGGGGACGACACAGATACGCAGTATTTT. It is translated as CASSPGDDTDTQYF.

The J gene is TRBJ2-1, the V gene TRBV2, with 14 bases fitting TRBD2. Germline-derived CDR1 and CDR2 are SNHLY and FYNNEI. There are 17 residues in the CDR3. The J segment lost 7 bases and the V segment lost 2 bases, leaving 7 bases of the junction unmatched. In nucleotides, the CDR3 is TGTGCCAGCAGTGAATTTGGACTAGCGGGAGGAATAAATGAGCAGTTCTTC. Protein product: CASSEFGLAGGINEQFF. Filled out from reference TRBV2 and TRBJ2-1, the complete variable domain reads EPEVTQTPSHQVTQMGQEVILRCVPISNHLYFYWYRQILGQKVEFLVSFYNNEISEKSEIFDDQFSVERPDGSNFTLKIRSTKLEDSAMYFCASSEFGLAGGINEQFFGPGTRLTVL.

This clone was detected only once. The chain combines TRBV5-1 with TRBJ1-1; D is possibly TRBD1 (5 bases). The CDR3 has 14 residues. Germline CDR1 is SGHRS and CDR2 is YFSETQ. The V end was cut by 4 bases, the J end by 7 bases, with 17 bases between. In nucleotides, the CDR3 is TGCGCCAGCAGCCCGGGGCCAGCCAGGGTTGAAGCTTTCTTT. As protein: CASSPGPARVEAFF. The entire variable domain, with the rest obtained from reference TRBV5-1 and TRBJ1-1, is as follows: KAGVTQTPRYLIKTRGQQVTLSCSPISGHRSVSWYQQTPGQGLQFLFEYFSETQRNKGNFPGRFSGRQFSNSRSEMNVSTLELGDSALYLCASSPGPARVEAFFGQGTRLTVV.

The CDR3 nucleotides read TGCGCCAGCAGTGAACAGGGAAACAATGAGCAGTTCTTC. Residues: CASSEQGNNEQFF. The chain couples TRBV10-2 to TRBJ2-1, with TRBD1 as a possible D gene (6 bases). CDR3 size: 13 residues. Per germline, CDR1 WSHSY and CDR2 SAAADI. The ends were cut back, 3 bases at V and 5 bases at J, with 8 bases in the middle.

The rearrangement links TRBV11-3 to TRBJ2-1; D gene unclear. This CDR3 is 14 amino acids long. Deletions cut 1 base from V and 7 bases from J, with 11 bases between. Germline CDR1 is SGHNT and CDR2 is YENEEA. This chain's CDR3 is CASSLVSDRNEQFF. DNA for the CDR3: TGTGCCAGCAGCTTAGTTTCAGACCGTAATGAGCAGTTCTTC.

The CDR3 coding sequence is TGTGCCTGGACTCCATGGACGGATTGCTATGGCTACACCTTC. Translated, it gives CAWTPWTDCYGYTF. V is TRBV30 and J is TRBJ1-2; no reliable D call. The CDR3 contains 14 residues. Germline V gene sequence: CDR1 GTSNPN, CDR2 SVGIG (reference sequence). Trimming removed 4 bases from V and 4 bases from J, with 16 bases in between.

Notes on this clone: Other DNA sequences in this sample translate to the same CDR3. V gene TRBV7-9 combines with J gene TRBJ1-4; the D gene is possibly TRBD1 (5 bases). Between the trimmed V and J ends, which lost 5 bases and 1 base, there was a span of 11 bases. The CDR3 totals 15 residues. Germline CDR1 and CDR2: SEHNR and FQNEAQ (reference sequence). DNA for the CDR3: TGTGCCAGCAGCCCCCTGGGGGGAACTAATGAAAAACTGTTTTTT. It yields the protein CASSPLGGTNEKLFF.

This rearrangement joins TRBV5-1 to TRBJ1-1; D may be TRBD1 (5 bases). The V gene's germline CDR1 is SGHRS and CDR2 YFSETQ. The V gene lost 5 bases and the J gene lost 3 bases, with 11 bases spanning the gap. This CDR3 comprises 13 residues. CDR3 in amino acids: CASRLWGDTEAFF. The CDR3 region has the DNA TGCGCCAGCAGGCTGTGGGGGGACACTGAAGCTTTCTTT.

The gene calls are TRBV6-6 and TRBJ2-7; D may be TRBD1 (5 bases). This CDR3 comprises 13 residues. Germline CDR1 is MNHNY and CDR2 is SVGAGI (reference sequence). The germline V and J ends were trimmed by 5 bases and 2 bases, with 10 bases remaining between them. In nucleotides, the CDR3 is TGTGCCAGCAGTCCACAGGAGACCTACGAGCAGTACTTC. Its protein product is CASSPQETYEQYF.

The rearrangement links TRBV29-1 to TRBJ2-2, with D possibly TRBD2 on 5 matching bases. Germline assignment: CDR1 SQVTM and CDR2 ANQGSEA. The V and J ends lost 7 bases and 2 bases respectively, with 14 bases between them. There are 14 residues in the CDR3. CDR3 DNA: TGCAGCGCGACTCGAGGGAGAAACACCGGGGAGCTGTTTTTT. It is translated as CSATRGRNTGELFF.

The V and J genes are TRBV11-2 and TRBJ2-1; TRBD1 is a possible D gene (6 bases). V was pared by 1 base and J by 7 bases, with 20 bases between. Germline lookup yields CDR1 SGHAT and CDR2 FQNNGV. The CDR3 has 17 amino acids. In DNA form, the CDR3 reads TGTGCCAGCAGCTTAGCAACAGGGCTATGGGGTACAAATGAGCAGTTCTTC. Its translation: CASSLATGLWGTNEQFF.

This chain links TRBV28 with TRBJ2-7, with D hard to call. Germline assignment: CDR1 MDHEN and CDR2 SYDVKM. The CDR3 is made up of 12 amino acids. V was clipped by 3 bases and J by 4 bases, with 7 bases between them. CDR3 DNA: TGTGCCAGCAGTTTGAACCCATACGAGCAGTACTTC. This translates into CASSLNPYEQYF.

The V gene is TRBV7-2, the J gene TRBJ1-5, with TRBD1 as a possible D gene (5 bases). This CDR3 has 14 amino acids. Looked up from germline, CDR1 is SGHTA and CDR2 is FQGNSA. Between the trimmed V and J ends, which lost 6 bases and 1 base, there was a span of 10 bases. Written as DNA, the CDR3 is TGTGCCAGCAGTAGCCAGGGAAGCAATCAGCCCCAGCATTTT. It codes for CASSSQGSNQPQHF.

This clone showed up just a few times. The CDR3 region has the DNA TGTGCCAGCAGTTTAAAAGGGACAGTGGGGTACGAGCAGTACTTC. Translating gives CASSLKGTVGYEQYF. V and J are TRBV27 and TRBJ2-7; TRBD1 matches at 7 bases. The CDR3 is 15 amino acids. CDR1 MNHEY and CDR2 SMNVEV come from the germline V gene (reference sequence). V lost 2 bases, J lost 4 bases, and 8 bases stayed unmatched.

The V and J genes are TRBV9 and TRBJ2-1; 7 bases line up with TRBD1. V was pared by 3 bases and J by 4 bases, with 7 bases of the junction left unmatched. The CDR3 has 15 amino acids. Germline V CDR1 and CDR2: SGDLS, YYNGEE. CDR3 loop: CASSATGDTYNEQFF. The CDR3 DNA follows: TGTGCCAGCAGCGCTACAGGGGACACATACAATGAGCAGTTCTTC. The variable domain in full, completed from reference TRBV9 and TRBJ2-1, reads DSGVTQTPKHLITATGQRVTLRCSPRSGDLSVYWYQQSLDQGLQFLIQYYNGEERAKGNILERFSAQQFPDLHSELNLSSLELGDSALYFCASSATGDTYNEQFFGPGTRLTVL.